This record covers a single TCR beta chain. The CDR3 spans 13 residues. This sample is part of a study of blood T cells in healthy people across ages. Each sample used at least 6 million PBMCs. Then a second PCR, running roughly 7 to 11 cycles, was carried out with a sample-barcoded 5' primer and a J-beta primer mix. There were at least 2.5 million CDR3-containing paired-end reads obtained from each sample. One entry per CDR3 protein results from TCRdb running MiXCR on the 5' RACE reads. The sample lists approximately 780,000 distinct CDR3 sequences, 20% to 30% occurring once. These data are also associated with another study on T cells of mothers and their children. In that study: Relative to unrelated pairs, biologically related mother-child dyads exhibited marginally greater, non-significant overlap.

The rearrangement links TRBV12-3 or TRBV12-4 to TRBJ2-7; no firm D call. TRBJ2-1 explains the end of the DNA better; the J call may be wrong. The source material was blood. This TCR was recovered from a boy aged 5-17 years in good health. The chain's CDR3 is CASRPDTLREQFF. The CDR3, as DNA: TGTGCCAGCAGACCTGACACCCTGAGGGAGCAGTTCTTC.